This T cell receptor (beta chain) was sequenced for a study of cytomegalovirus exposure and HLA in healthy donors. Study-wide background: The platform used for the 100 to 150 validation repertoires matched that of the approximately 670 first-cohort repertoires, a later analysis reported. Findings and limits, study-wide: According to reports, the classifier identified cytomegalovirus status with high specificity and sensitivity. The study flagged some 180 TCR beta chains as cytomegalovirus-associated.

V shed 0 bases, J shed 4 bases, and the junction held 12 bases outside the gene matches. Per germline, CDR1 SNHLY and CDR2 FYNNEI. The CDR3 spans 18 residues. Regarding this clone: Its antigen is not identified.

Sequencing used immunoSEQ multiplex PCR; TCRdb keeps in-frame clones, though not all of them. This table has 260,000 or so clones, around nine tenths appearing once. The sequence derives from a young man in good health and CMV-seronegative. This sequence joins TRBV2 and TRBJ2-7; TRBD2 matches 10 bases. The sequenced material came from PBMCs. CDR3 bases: TGTGCCAGCAGTGAAGCGGGCCTAGCGGGAGTGAAGGGATACGAGCAGTACTTC. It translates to CASSEAGLAGVKGYEQYF.